A single sample gave rise to the 17 T cell receptor beta chains below, sequenced in a study of cytomegalovirus exposure and HLA in healthy donors. The PCR contained 60 Vbeta and 13 Jbeta primers. Clones were read by immunoSEQ multiplex PCR, and TCRdb kept only the in-frame ones, dropping some. The table shows tens of thousands of clones, with 78% occurring only once. Sequencing used PBMCs. The source is a male donor in good health and CMV-seropositive.

This clone was recorded a few times. The V gene is TRBV29-1, the J gene TRBJ1-1; D is perhaps TRBD1 (6 bases). The germline V and J ends were trimmed by 4 bases and 4 bases, with 19 bases remaining between them. CDR1 and CDR2 from the germline V gene are SQVTM and ANQGSEA. The CDR3 spans 15 residues. For the CDR3, the DNA is TGCAGCGTTGTGGGGGCGCGTCTTTTGGGCACTGAAGCTTTCTTT. It specifies CSVVGARLLGTEAFF.

V and J are TRBV28 and TRBJ2-7, with 8 bases identical to TRBD2. Looked up from germline, CDR1 is MDHEN and CDR2 is SYDVKM. The junction had 6 bases not matched to a gene; V was cut back by 9 bases and J by 2 bases. This CDR3 spans 13 amino acids. The CDR3 DNA follows: TGTGCCAGGCCCACTAGCGGAACCTACGAGCAGTACTTC. Translation gives CARPTSGTYEQYF.

The gene calls are TRBV6-1 and TRBJ1-1; D is ambiguous. The germline V gene has CDR1 MNHNS and CDR2 SASEGT. The CDR3 length is 14 residues. Trimming took 0 bases from V and 3 from J, leaving 8 bases between them. In nucleotides, the CDR3 is TGTGCCAGCAGTGAAGCTGGCTTGCACACTGAAGCTTTCTTT. It encodes CASSEAGLHTEAFF.

V usage is TRBV5-6 and J usage is TRBJ2-5; no clear D gene. V was shortened by 2 bases and J by 5 bases, with 4 bases between the two germline ends. The CDR3 is 11 residues long. Germline V gene sequence: CDR1 SGHDT, CDR2 YYEEEE. Here the CDR3 reads CASSFMETQYF. Here the CDR3 DNA reads TGTGCCAGCAGCTTTATGGAGACCCAGTACTTC.

The J gene is TRBJ2-5, the V gene TRBV5-4; TRBD1 aligns across 7 bases. Germline CDR1 reads SGHNT; CDR2 reads YYREEE (reference sequence). This CDR3 contains 15 residues. Germline trimming cut 4 bases from V and 5 bases from J; bases unmatched to any gene: 11. The CDR3 protein is CASSTGQADGETQYF. The CDR3 coding sequence is TGTGCCAGCAGCACAGGACAGGCCGATGGGGAGACCCAGTACTTC. Looking up the rest from reference TRBV5-4 and TRBJ2-5 gives the full variable domain: ETGVTQSPTHLIKTRGQQVTLRCSSQSGHNTVSWYQQALGQGPQFIFQYYREEENGRGNFPPRFSGLQFPNYSSELNVNALELDDSALYLCASSTGQADGETQYFGPGTRLLVL.

The chain recombines TRBV7-3 with TRBJ2-7; unclear D gene. The CDR3 is 13 residues long. The germline V gene has CDR1 SGHTA and CDR2 FQGTGA. Deletions cut 2 bases from V and 5 bases from J, with 10 bases between. The CDR3 nucleotides read TGTGCCAGCAGCTTATTATACAGCAACGAGCAGTACTTC. Translated, it gives CASSLLYSNEQYF.

V gene TRBV11-3 combines with J gene TRBJ2-3; 12 bases fit TRBD2. Germline V gives CDR1 SGHNT, CDR2 YENEEA. CDR3 size: 17 residues. Trimming at V came to 5 bases and at J to 3 bases, leaving 9 bases not matched to a gene. Here the CDR3 DNA reads TGTGCCAGCAGCACCCGACTAGCGGGAGTCGGGACAGATACGCAGTATTTT. Translating gives CASSTRLAGVGTDTQYF. Full variable domain (outside the CDR3, taken from reference TRBV11-3 and TRBJ2-3): EAGVVQSPRYKIIEKKQPVAFWCNPISGHNTLYWYLQNLGQGPELLIRYENEEAVDDSQLPKDRFSAERLKGVDSTLKIQPAELGDSAVYLCASSTRLAGVGTDTQYFGPGTRLTVL.

This clone turned up a few times. The V gene is TRBV5-4, the J gene TRBJ1-5, with TRBD1 as a possible D gene (5 bases). CDR1 is SGHNT and CDR2 is YYREEE in the germline V gene (reference sequence). The ends were cut back, 3 bases at V and 1 base at J, with 8 bases in the middle. The CDR3 contains 14 residues. CDR3 in DNA: TGTGCCAGCAGCTCCCAGGGAAGCAATCAGCCCCAGCATTTT. This codes for CASSSQGSNQPQHF.

V and J are TRBV5-1 and TRBJ1-1; D might be TRBD1 (5 bases). Trimming cost V 4 bases and J 4 bases, with 8 bases left between them. Germline CDR1 is SGHRS and CDR2 is YFSETQ. This CDR3 has 12 residues. The CDR3 loop is CASSTGGTEAFF. The CDR3, as DNA: TGCGCCAGCAGCACCGGGGGCACTGAAGCTTTCTTT.

V usage is TRBV19 and J usage is TRBJ1-1; the D gene is possibly TRBD1 (5 bases). This CDR3 region has 14 residues. Germline values: CDR1 LNHDA, CDR2 SQIVND (reference sequence). Deletions cut 6 bases from V and 1 base from J, with 12 bases between. The CDR3 DNA reads as TGTGCCAGTAGCGCGCCGGGGGGGAACACTGAAGCTTTCTTT. Its protein product is CASSAPGGNTEAFF.

Notes on this clone: Relative to the germline gene, one junction end is altered; a read error may explain this. The chain couples TRBV7-9 to TRBJ1-2; the D is unclear. There are 12 residues in the CDR3. Germline CDR1 reads SEHNR; CDR2 reads FQNEAQ (reference sequence). The CDR3 DNA follows: TGTTCCAGCAGCTTAGGAGTGAATGGCTACACCTTC. Translation: CSSSLGVNGYTF. The complete variable domain, with remaining parts taken from reference TRBV7-9 and TRBJ1-2, reads DTGVSQNPRHKITKRGQNVTFRCDPISEHNRLYWYRQTLGQGPEFLTYFQNEAQLEKSRLLSDRFSAERPKGSFSTLEIQRTEQGDSAMYLCSSSLGVNGYTFGSGTRLTVV.

The V call is TRBV28, the J call TRBJ2-7; 11 nucleotides agree with TRBD2. Germline CDR1 and CDR2: MDHEN and SYDVKM. The CDR3 sequence is 15 residues long. Losses at the gene ends were 5 bases for V and 7 bases for J; bases not matched to a gene: 10. The CDR3 nucleotides are TGTGCCAGCAGTCTCGTGACTAGCGGGATAAGGGAGCAGTACTTC. It codes for CASSLVTSGIREQYF.

J is TRBJ2-2 and V is TRBV7-6, with a weak D call TRBD1 (5 bases). The CDR3 covers 16 residues. Trimming shortened V by 4 bases and J by 2 bases, and 14 bases separated the two germline ends. From germline, CDR1 is SGHVS and CDR2 FNYEAQ. The CDR3 DNA is TGTGCCAGCAGCTCCAGTCAGGACAAAAACACCGGGGAGCTGTTTTTT. It codes for CASSSSQDKNTGELFF.

The V and J genes are TRBV7-2 and TRBJ1-3; weak D call: TRBD1 (6 bases). Germline values: CDR1 SGHTA, CDR2 FQGNSA. The V and J ends lost 1 base and 0 bases respectively, with 16 bases between them. The CDR3 covers 18 residues. In DNA form, the CDR3 reads TGTGCCAGCAGCTTAGTGGGTGGCAGGGGTAACTCTGGAAACACCATATATTTT. It encodes CASSLVGGRGNSGNTIYF. Full variable domain (missing parts from reference TRBV7-2 and TRBJ1-3): GAGVSQSPSNKVTEKGKDVELRCDPISGHTALYWYRQSLGQGLEFLIYFQGNSAPDKSGLPSDRFSAERTGGSVSTLTIQRTQQEDSAVYLCASSLVGGRGNSGNTIYFGEGSWLTVV.

With regard to this clone: In the same sample, other DNA sequences code for this CDR3. The genes are TRBV9 and TRBJ2-7; 14 bases fit TRBD2. The CDR3 is made up of 15 amino acids. From germline, CDR1 is SGDLS and CDR2 YYNGEE. Trimming removed 4 bases from V and 4 bases from J; junction bases left unmatched: 4. The CDR3 spells CASSLGTSGSYEQYF. The CDR3, as DNA: TGTGCCAGCAGCCTCGGGACTAGCGGGAGTTACGAGCAGTACTTC.

The J gene is TRBJ1-4, the V gene TRBV9, with D unresolved. From germline, CDR1 is SGDLS and CDR2 YYNGEE. The CDR3 is 17 amino acids. V lost 1 base and J lost 6, with 19 bases in between. The CDR3 sequence: CASSVSGLEGGDEKLFF. CDR3 in DNA: TGTGCCAGCAGCGTATCCGGACTGGAAGGAGGTGATGAAAAACTGTTTTTT.

This chain links TRBV4-1 with TRBJ2-7; 14 bases match TRBD2. J was trimmed by 6 bases and V by 1 base; bases with no gene match: 2. Germline lookup yields CDR1 MGHRA and CDR2 YSYEKL. The CDR3 is 15 residues long. CDR3 sequence: CASSQGGLAGVEQYF. The CDR3 nucleotides read TGCGCCAGCAGCCAAGGGGGACTAGCGGGAGTCGAGCAGTACTTC.